These 18 T cell receptor beta chains were all obtained from the same sample, sequenced in a study of cytotoxic CD8 clonotypes in ibrutinib-treated CLL. Data came from immunoSEQ multiplex PCR; TCRdb stores just in-frame clones and leaves some out. This table has 30,000 to 40,000 clones, approximately 69% appearing once. The source material was PBMCs, sampled before ibrutinib treatment. These receptors were obtained from a human donor with chronic lymphocytic leukemia.

V and J are TRBV5-1 and TRBJ2-3; TRBD1 matches 11 bases. The V gene's germline CDR1 is SGHRS and CDR2 YFSETQ. After removal of 0 bases from V and 5 bases from J, the junction contained 5 bases not matched to a gene. This CDR3 has 16 residues. The CDR3 DNA follows: TGCGCCAGCAGCTTGGTTGGGACAGGGGGTTTAGATACGCAGTATTTT. Encoded protein: CASSLVGTGGLDTQYF.

This clone has more than one count but fewer than ten. The V gene is TRBV7-2, the J gene TRBJ1-2; maybe TRBD1 (6 bases). Germline values: CDR1 SGHTA, CDR2 FQGNSA. This CDR3 region has 15 residues. V dropped 0 bases and J dropped 4 bases, with 12 bases sitting between them. The CDR3: CASSLAPGGAYGYTF. The CDR3 DNA is TGTGCCAGCAGCTTAGCCCCGGGGGGGGCCTATGGCTACACCTTC.

This clone appeared a few times. The chain joins TRBV27 to TRBJ2-3; 7 bases agree with TRBD2. V lost 3 bases to trimming and J lost 3 bases; unmatched junction nucleotides: 9. Germline V lookup: CDR1 MNHEY, CDR2 SMNVEV (reference sequence). The CDR3 contains 16 residues. CDR3: CASSFLTGGRTDTQYF. The CDR3 nucleotides are TGTGCCAGCAGTTTCTTAACGGGGGGAAGGACAGATACGCAGTATTTT.

V gene TRBV4-3 combines with J gene TRBJ2-7; TRBD1 is a possible D gene (6 bases). Germline assignment: CDR1 LGHNA and CDR2 YSLEER. The CDR3 has 15 residues. Trimming stripped 1 base from V and 3 bases from J, with 13 bases between. For the CDR3, the DNA is TGCGCCAGCAGCCAAGGTCTACAGGGTGGCTACGAGCAGTACTTC. Translating gives CASSQGLQGGYEQYF.

The chain combines TRBV27 with TRBJ1-5, with 7 bases matching TRBD1. The CDR3 runs 13 residues. Trimming removed 4 bases from V and 9 bases from J; junction bases left unmatched: 6. Germline V gives CDR1 MNHEY, CDR2 SMNVEV (reference sequence). The CDR3 region is CASSSQGVTPQHF. The CDR3, as DNA: TGTGCCAGCAGTTCCCAGGGGGTCACGCCCCAGCATTTT.

The rearrangement joins TRBV5-1 to TRBJ2-2, with 9 bases matching TRBD1. This CDR3 has 19 amino acids. The ends lost 6 bases at V and 1 base at J; junction bases unmatched: 16. Germline V gene lookup returns CDR1 SGHRS and CDR2 YFSETQ. The CDR3 region has the DNA TGCGCCAGCATGAGGGTTGAAAACAGGGGGCAAAGGAACACCGGGGAGCTGTTTTTT. Translating it yields CASMRVENRGQRNTGELFF.

CDR3 sequence reads: CASSPDASGGYTF. DNA for the CDR3: TGTGCCAGCAGTCCCGACGCATCGGGGGGCTACACCTTC. V is TRBV7-3 and J is TRBJ1-2; D gene unclear. The CDR3 sequence is 13 residues long. Trimming left V 6 bases short and J 8 bases short, with 16 bases between. Germline V CDR1 and CDR2: SGHTA, FQGTGA.

The rearrangement uses TRBV7-2 and TRBJ2-7, with 8 bases that match TRBD2. The V gene end was trimmed by 5 bases and the J gene end by 2 bases; junction bases not matched to a gene: 5. The germline gives CDR1 SGHTA, CDR2 FQGNSA. The CDR3 is 14 amino acids. The CDR3 protein is CASSRGGSPYEQYF. The CDR3 nucleotides read TGTGCCAGCAGCCGGGGGGGTAGCCCCTACGAGCAGTACTTC.

This chain links TRBV20-1 with TRBJ1-5, with D perhaps TRBD1 (6 bases). This CDR3 contains 11 residues. CDR1 is DFQATT and CDR2 is SNEGSKA in the germline V gene (reference sequence). The V gene lost 6 bases and the J gene lost 12 bases, with 15 bases spanning the gap. CDR3 loop: CSAKTGQVQHF. The CDR3 nucleotides read TGCAGTGCAAAGACAGGTCAGGTCCAGCATTTT.

This chain connects TRBV19 to TRBJ2-4; 9 bases match TRBD1. CDR1 is LNHDA and CDR2 is SQIVND in the germline V gene (reference sequence). The CDR3 has 13 residues. V lost 6 bases and J lost 7; bases outside the gene matches: 4. This CDR3 is CASRETGGNIQYF. Here the CDR3 DNA reads TGTGCCAGTAGAGAGACAGGGGGGAACATTCAGTACTTC. Using reference TRBV19 and TRBJ2-4 for the parts outside the CDR3, the full variable domain is DGGITQSPKYLFRKEGQNVTLSCEQNLNHDAMYWYRQDPGQGLRLIYYSQIVNDFQKGDIAEGYSVSREKKESFPLTVTSAQKNPTAFYLCASRETGGNIQYFGAGTRLSVL.

V usage is TRBV2 and J usage is TRBJ2-5; D unresolved. V was pared by 8 bases and J by 3 bases, with 10 bases between. CDR3 length: 12 amino acids. Germline V gene lookup returns CDR1 SNHLY and CDR2 FYNNEI. The DNA of the CDR3 is TGTGCCAGCCCGGGTCCAAAAGAGACCCAGTACTTC. Its translation is CASPGPKETQYF.

The chain recombines TRBV19 with TRBJ1-4; 7 bases are a match to TRBD1. V shed 3 bases, J shed 7 bases, and the junction held 5 bases outside the gene matches. This CDR3 has 14 amino acids. Germline V CDR1 and CDR2: LNHDA, SQIVND (reference sequence). The CDR3 sequence: CASSIQGVVEKLFF. The CDR3 DNA reads as TGTGCCAGTAGTATTCAGGGGGTTGTTGAAAAACTGTTTTTT.

The chain recombines TRBV7-9 with TRBJ2-3; TRBD2 is a possible D gene (6 bases). The CDR3 length is 15 residues. The ends were cut back, 10 bases at V and 0 bases at J, with 17 bases in the middle. Germline-derived CDR1 and CDR2 are SEHNR and FQNEAQ (reference sequence). CDR3 nucleotides: TGTGCCACAGGGACTCCCGGCCCTAGCACAGATACGCAGTATTTT. Its protein is CATGTPGPSTDTQYF.

This clone came up many times. The chain employs TRBV30 and TRBJ1-2, with D unclear. This CDR3 has 13 amino acids. V lost 2 bases, J lost 1 base, and 8 bases lay in between. The germline V gene has CDR1 GTSNPN and CDR2 SVGIG (reference sequence). CDR3 amino acids: CAWSMGYNYGYTF. Here the CDR3 DNA reads TGTGCCTGGAGTATGGGTTATAACTATGGCTACACCTTC.

This sequence joins TRBV6-6 and TRBJ1-6; 9 bases align to TRBD1. J lost 5 bases, V lost 7 bases, and 9 bases had no gene match. Germline V gene sequence: CDR1 MNHNY, CDR2 SVGAGI (reference sequence). The CDR3 consists of 16 residues. CDR3: CASNQDRGENNSPLHF. The CDR3 bases are TGTGCCAGCAATCAGGACAGGGGTGAAAATAATTCACCCCTCCACTTT.

This clone was seen only a few times. The junction does not match germline at one end; this may be a read error. The chain combines TRBV10-3 with TRBJ1-2, with D possibly matching TRBD1 (6 bases). The CDR3 is made up of 15 amino acids. Germline CDR1 ENHRY, CDR2 SYGVKD. CDR3 region: CASSDVAGVDYGYTF. CDR3 sequence (DNA): TGCGCCAGCAGTGACGTGGCAGGGGTGGACTATGGCTACACCTTC.

The V and J genes are TRBV9 and TRBJ2-7; no clear D gene. The V and J ends lost 0 bases and 7 bases respectively, with 20 bases between them. This CDR3 has 16 amino acids. Looked up from germline, CDR1 is SGDLS and CDR2 is YYNGEE. The CDR3 loop is CASSVATWTLQEEQYF. As DNA, the CDR3 is TGTGCCAGCAGCGTAGCTACGTGGACCCTCCAGGAGGAGCAGTACTTC.

V usage is TRBV7-6 and J usage is TRBJ2-7, with a tentative D call TRBD2 (6 bases). Germline V gene data show CDR1 as SGHVS and CDR2 as FNYEAQ. Between the trimmed V and J ends, which lost 3 bases and 4 bases, there was a span of 10 bases. The length of the CDR3 is 13 residues. In nucleotides, the CDR3 is TGTGCCAGCAGCTTGATGGAGGGGTACGAGCAGTACTTC. Protein: CASSLMEGYEQYF.